This T cell receptor beta chain emerged from a study of T-cell reconstitution after alpha-beta-depleted transplantation in children. This clonotype was picked up a small number of times. What it recognizes is unknown. This CDR3 has 15 amino acids. Trimming cost V 3 bases and J 0 bases, with 14 bases left between them. Per germline, CDR1 GTSNPN and CDR2 SVGIG (reference sequence). Notes on the study in general: Several hundred graft clones that had expanded were reportedly the source of alpha-beta T cells about two months after transplant. T cells produced anew were the main source of T-cell counts and diversity one year after transplant. It was surviving recipient T cells and thymic progenitors that gave some patients high TCRbeta diversity at day 60.

Preparing the TCRbeta library involved the use of unique molecular identifiers. One entry per CDR3 protein results from TCRdb running MiXCR on the PCR reads. The sample has approximately 79,000 distinct CDR3 sequences, less than 20% seen once. The receptor's source is a male patient aged 2-15 years who had a stem cell transplant for acute lymphoblastic leukemia, so the T cells may come from the graft donor. The chain joins TRBV30 to TRBJ2-5; D call uncertain. This specimen consisted of PBMCs, mostly from graft donor cells, obtained 360 days after TCRalphabeta/CD19-depleted stem cell transplant. The CDR3 bases are TGTGCCTGGAGGGGCGGCTTGGGCCACCAAGAGACCCAGTACTTC. Its protein is CAWRGGLGHQETQYF.